This T cell receptor beta chain was recorded in a study of beta chain features in type 1 diabetes. The CDR3 totals 14 residues. V shed 3 bases and J shed 3 bases, with 12 bases lying between them. Germline loops: CDR1 SGHNT, CDR2 YYREEE (reference sequence). As every portion of the isolated RNA was reverse transcribed, the sequencing read expressed TCRB transcripts. Sequenced by immunoSEQ multiplex PCR; TCRdb stores in-frame clones only, minus some. This table holds 850,000 to 900,000 clones, under 20% found once. This clonotype originated in a woman under 30 in good health. The rearrangement links TRBV5-4 to TRBJ1-1; possible D gene TRBD1, 6 bases. The specimen was naive CD4+ T cells from blood. The CDR3, as DNA: TGTGCCAGCAGCTATCAGGGGCCCGACACTGAAGCTTTCTTT. As protein: CASSYQGPDTEAFF.